The 23 T cell receptor beta chains below come from one sample, sequenced in a study of metastatic and nonmetastatic thyroid tumors. Thyroid surgery had not been preceded by any treatment in any patient. MiXCR reprocessed the PCR reads for TCRdb. The repertoire includes about 13,000 clones, 25% to 40% of them detected once, and around 12% sits in the top ten. Sequenced: tumor tissue. These receptors all stem from a male donor with papillary thyroid cancer or a benign thyroid nodule (not recorded which). Some clones in this sample may be carry-over from other donors' samples.

This clone was recorded once. The chain joins TRBV20-1 to TRBJ1-3, with D perhaps TRBD1 (6 bases). This CDR3 spans 15 amino acids. Germline V gene sequence: CDR1 DFQATT, CDR2 SNEGSKA (reference sequence). Between the trimmed V and J ends, which lost 5 bases and 4 bases, there was a span of 18 bases. In DNA form, the CDR3 reads TGCAGTGCTCGACCCCCTCAGGGGTCGGGAAACACCATATATTTT. This encodes CSARPPQGSGNTIYF.

This clone came up a few times. The gene calls are TRBV18 and TRBJ2-5, with D perhaps TRBD1 (6 bases). Germline lookup yields CDR1 KGHSH and CDR2 LQKENI. Trimming stripped 0 bases from V and 5 bases from J, with 19 bases between. This CDR3 comprises 17 residues. Here the CDR3 DNA reads TGTGCCAGCTCACCACCGGGACAAAGAGTGGGAATGGAGACCCAGTACTTC. Translating it yields CASSPPGQRVGMETQYF. The complete variable domain, with remaining parts taken from reference TRBV18 and TRBJ2-5, reads NAGVMQNPRHLVRRRGQEARLRCSPMKGHSHVYWYRQLPEEGLKFMVYLQKENIIDESGMPKERFSAEFPKEGPSILRIQQVVRGDSAAYFCASSPPGQRVGMETQYFGPGTRLLVL.

This clone was picked up a small number of times. CDR3 sequence reads: CASRIGQFGAYEQYF. The DNA of the CDR3 is TGTGCCAGCAGAATAGGACAGTTCGGCGCCTACGAGCAGTACTTC. J is TRBJ2-7 and V is TRBV6-1; TRBD1 is a possible D gene (6 bases). Trimming left V 6 bases short and J 2 bases short, with 17 bases between. Germline V gene lookup returns CDR1 MNHNS and CDR2 SASEGT. The CDR3 loop spans 15 amino acids.

This clone is categorized as medium-sized. The CDR3 spells CASSEGTGNQPQHF. CDR3 coding DNA: TGTGCCAGCAGTGAAGGGACAGGCAATCAGCCCCAGCATTTT. The V gene is TRBV6-4, the J gene TRBJ1-5, with 7 nucleotides matching TRBD1. With V trimmed by 3 bases and J by 2 bases, 1 base remained unmatched. This CDR3 is built from 14 residues. The V gene's germline CDR1 is MRHNA and CDR2 SNTAGT.

By share of the sample, this clone is medium-sized. The rearrangement joins TRBV19 to TRBJ2-2; D is unresolved. V was pared by 3 bases and J by 4 bases, with 18 bases between. The CDR3 spans 17 residues. Germline V gene sequence: CDR1 LNHDA, CDR2 SQIVND (reference sequence). The CDR3: CASSMSLSRGGTGELFF. The CDR3 DNA follows: TGTGCCAGTAGTATGTCCTTGAGCAGAGGCGGCACCGGGGAGCTGTTTTTT.

The chain combines TRBV5-1 with TRBJ2-7; TRBD2 matches 8 bases. Germline V gives CDR1 SGHRS, CDR2 YFSETQ. This CDR3 comprises 16 residues. The trim removed 0 bases at V and 3 bases at J, leaving 8 bases unmatched. This CDR3 is CASSLGPGLGVYEQYF. In DNA form, the CDR3 reads TGCGCCAGCAGCTTGGGGCCGGGACTAGGCGTCTACGAGCAGTACTTC.

The chain couples TRBV11-2 to TRBJ2-7, with D maybe TRBD1 (6 bases). This CDR3 region has 15 residues. In germline, CDR1 is SGHAT, CDR2 FQNNGV. V dropped 1 base and J dropped 4 bases, with 14 bases sitting between them. This CDR3 is CASSLARSRGYEQYF. The CDR3 DNA reads TGTGCCAGCAGCTTAGCCCGGAGCAGGGGTTACGAGCAGTACTTC.

The table lists this clone with a count of one. This chain uses TRBV7-2 with TRBJ1-3; D remains ambiguous. The V gene lost 1 base and the J gene lost 0 bases, with 4 bases spanning the gap. The CDR3 totals 14 residues. Germline CDR1 SGHTA, CDR2 FQGNSA. The CDR3 loop reads CASSLGASGNTIYF. The CDR3 nucleotides read TGTGCCAGCAGCTTAGGGGCCTCTGGAAACACCATATATTTT.

This clone qualifies as medium-sized (0.01 to 0.1%). The genes are TRBV20-1 and TRBJ2-5, with 9 nucleotides matching TRBD2. Germline CDR1 DFQATT, CDR2 SNEGSKA (reference sequence). Trimming at V came to 1 base and at J to 2 bases, leaving 14 bases not matched to a gene. The length of the CDR3 is 18 residues. The DNA of the CDR3 is TGCAGTGCTAGAGCCACCCCCGGGAGCGGGAGGCCGCAAGAGACCCAGTACTTC. Translation gives CSARATPGSGRPQETQYF.

The chain employs TRBV6-4 and TRBJ2-5; tentative D call: TRBD2 (5 bases). CDR1 is MRHNA, CDR2 SNTAGT, per germline. The CDR3 spans 20 residues. Trimming stripped 5 bases from V and 2 bases from J, with 30 bases between. The DNA of the CDR3 is TGTGCCAGCAGTCCACATTACCAGGCCGAGTCGAGGGCTAGACAAGAGACCCAGTACTTC. It codes for CASSPHYQAESRARQETQYF.

This clone appeared a few times. The chain carries TRBV25-1 and TRBJ2-7, with D possibly matching TRBD2 (7 bases). The V gene's germline CDR1 is MGHDK and CDR2 SYGVNS. Trimming removed 8 bases from V and 0 bases from J, with 17 bases in between. This CDR3 is built from 15 residues. CDR3: CASVPRGGASYEQYF. The CDR3 nucleotides read TGTGCCAGCGTCCCCCGTGGGGGGGCCTCCTACGAGCAGTACTTC.

By proportion, this clone is medium-sized. The chain employs TRBV19 and TRBJ1-5, with unresolved D. This CDR3 region has 13 residues. The germline gives CDR1 LNHDA, CDR2 SQIVND (reference sequence). V shed 1 base and J shed 6 bases, with 7 bases lying between them. CDR3 in amino acids: CASSIGYGQPQHF. For the CDR3, the DNA is TGTGCCAGTAGTATAGGGTACGGTCAGCCCCAGCATTTT.

This clone was seen ten or more times. The chain employs TRBV29-1 and TRBJ1-1; D is possibly TRBD1 (6 bases). Germline CDR1 SQVTM, CDR2 ANQGSEA. V was clipped by 5 bases and J by 6 bases, with 10 bases between them. The CDR3 is 11 amino acids. The CDR3 DNA is TGCAGCGTTTCTGAGGGGGCTGAAGCTTTCTTT. The encoded protein is CSVSEGAEAFF.

The rearrangement uses TRBV19 and TRBJ2-7; D is possibly TRBD2 (6 bases). Trimming cost V 8 bases and J 2 bases, with 16 bases left between them. This CDR3 spans 14 amino acids. CDR1 and CDR2 from the germline V gene are LNHDA and SQIVND (reference sequence). CDR3 sequence (DNA): TGTGCCAGTTCACAACCGGGACTCACCTACGAGCAGTACTTC. This gives the protein CASSQPGLTYEQYF.

This chain connects TRBV4-1 to TRBJ2-7; D might be TRBD2 (5 bases). The CDR3 loop spans 16 amino acids. Trimming left V 0 bases short and J 1 base short, with 13 bases between. Germline V lookup: CDR1 MGHRA, CDR2 YSYEKL. In DNA form, the CDR3 reads TGCGCCAGCAGCCAAGAGCCTCCGGGGAGTTCCTACGAGCAGTACTTC. Amino acids: CASSQEPPGSSYEQYF.

The V call is TRBV29-1, the J call TRBJ1-2; the D is unclear. The germline V and J ends were trimmed by 3 bases and 7 bases, with 12 bases remaining between them. This CDR3 is built from 12 residues. In germline, CDR1 is SQVTM, CDR2 ANQGSEA. In DNA, the CDR3 is TGCAGCGTTGAGGGCGGAGGCTCTGGCTACACCTTC. Translated, it gives CSVEGGGSGYTF.

The chain carries TRBV10-1 and TRBJ1-2; D call uncertain. The germline V and J ends were trimmed by 2 bases and 8 bases, with 9 bases remaining between them. The germline gives CDR1 WNHNN, CDR2 SYGVQD (reference sequence). The CDR3 loop spans 12 amino acids. The CDR3 is CASSEGSFGYTF. CDR3 bases: TGCGCCAGCAGTGAGGGGAGTTTCGGCTACACCTTC.

This chain joins TRBV5-1 and TRBJ2-5, with D perhaps matching TRBD1 (6 bases). The V gene's germline CDR1 is SGHRS and CDR2 YFSETQ. Trimming took off 4 bases at V and 2 bases at J, with 18 bases between the two ends. The CDR3 runs to 16 residues. CDR3 amino acids: CASSPIDRNPQETQYF. Written as DNA, the CDR3 is TGCGCCAGCAGCCCCATTGACAGGAATCCTCAAGAGACCCAGTACTTC.

The chain links TRBV12-3 or TRBV12-4 to TRBJ2-5; D possibly corresponds to TRBD2 (5 bases). The V end lost 3 bases, the J end lost 5 bases, and 13 bases lay between the germline ends. The CDR3 contains 14 residues. The CDR3 region is CASSLGSRGETQYF. The CDR3 DNA sequence: TGTGCCAGCAGTTTGGGTAGTCGAGGGGAGACCCAGTACTTC.

Only a few counts were recorded for this clone. This chain links TRBV28 with TRBJ2-7; 11 bases map to TRBD2. The V segment lost 5 bases and the J segment 2 bases; nucleotides outside the gene matches: 5. From germline, CDR1 is MDHEN and CDR2 SYDVKM. The CDR3 is 15 residues long. Written as DNA, the CDR3 is TGTGCCAGCAGTCCGGGGACTAGCGGAACCTACGAGCAGTACTTC. Amino acid sequence: CASSPGTSGTYEQYF.

Within the sample, this clone is medium-sized. The gene calls are TRBV6-1 and TRBJ2-1, with TRBD2 matching over 9 bases. The CDR3 is 15 amino acids. Germline CDR1 reads MNHNS; CDR2 reads SASEGT. Trimming took 7 bases from V and 6 from J; bases not matched to a gene: 10. DNA for the CDR3: TGTGCCAGCATCCCCTTAGCGGGAGTGACCAATGAGCAGTTCTTC. Translated: CASIPLAGVTNEQFF.

V gene TRBV5-1 combines with J gene TRBJ1-1; 9 positions agree with TRBD1. The CDR3 totals 13 residues. Trimming took 0 bases from V and 8 from J; bases not matched to a gene: 2. CDR1 is SGHRS, CDR2 YFSETQ, per germline. The CDR3 region is CASSLAGTGEAFF. The CDR3 DNA sequence: TGCGCCAGCAGCTTGGCCGGGACAGGGGAAGCTTTCTTT.

This clone was counted between two and nine times. This chain links TRBV6-2 or TRBV6-3 with TRBJ2-1; D gene ambiguous. The germline V and J ends were trimmed by 6 bases and 2 bases, with 5 bases remaining between them. Germline V gene data show CDR1 as MNHEY and CDR2 as SVGEGT. CDR3 length equals 12 residues. As DNA, the CDR3 is TGTGCCAGCAGCCTGGCCTACAATGAGCAGTTCTTC. Translating it yields CASSLAYNEQFF.